This T cell receptor beta chain came from a study of control samples from healthy donors and cancer patients. The V gene's germline CDR1 is SEHNR and CDR2 FQNEAQ (reference sequence). V was clipped by 6 bases and J by 5 bases, with 8 bases between them. CDR3 size: 11 residues. Assay: immunoSEQ multiplex PCR; the TCRdb copy retains only in-frame clones and omits some. The sample consists of about 160,000 clones, about 94% of them appearing once. The clonotype was recovered from a middle-aged woman in good health. This chain joins TRBV7-9 and TRBJ2-7; no definite D call. Material: blood. Here the CDR3 DNA reads TGTGCCAGCAGAAGGGTTGACGAGCAGTACTTC. This gives the protein CASRRVDEQYF.